This T cell receptor beta chain stems from a study of cytomegalovirus exposure and HLA in healthy donors. Whole-study context: A data release that came early held some 79 million unique TCRs from HLA-typed donors.

The CDR3 extends over 14 amino acids. Germline loops: CDR1 MNHNS, CDR2 SASEGT. V dropped 7 bases and J dropped 7; count of bases not matched to a gene: 8. Regarding the study as a whole: In vitro assays verified that three CMV-associated chains recognized CMV antigens specifically. Later analysis identified a missense DCLRE1C variant that was linked to TCR beta V- and J-gene trimming.

The PCR had 60 Vbeta and 13 Jbeta primers. Some clones are missing from TCRdb's copy, which holds only in-frame ones; the method was immunoSEQ multiplex PCR. This sample carries around 220,000 clones, approximately 83% of them seen once, and the ten largest clones take around 1.5%. Of note for this clone: Antigen unknown.

Sequencing input: PBMCs. The chain has TRBV6-1 and TRBJ2-2; TRBD1 agrees at 8 bases. The receptor comes from a girl aged 5-17 years in good health and CMV-seronegative. The DNA of the CDR3 is TGTGCCAGCATTACAGGGGGATCGGGCGGGGAGCTGTTTTTT. It yields the protein CASITGGSGGELFF.